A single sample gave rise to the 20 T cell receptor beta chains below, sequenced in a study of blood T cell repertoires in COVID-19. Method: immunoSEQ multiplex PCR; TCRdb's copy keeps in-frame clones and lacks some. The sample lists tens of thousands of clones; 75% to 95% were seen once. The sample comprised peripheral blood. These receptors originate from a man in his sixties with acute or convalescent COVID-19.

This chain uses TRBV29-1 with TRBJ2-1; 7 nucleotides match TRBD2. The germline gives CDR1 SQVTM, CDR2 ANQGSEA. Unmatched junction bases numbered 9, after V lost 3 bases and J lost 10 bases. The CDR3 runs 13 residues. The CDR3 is CSVDLAGEGEQFF. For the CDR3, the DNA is TGCAGCGTTGATTTGGCGGGAGAGGGCGAGCAGTTCTTC.

In nucleotides, the CDR3 is TGTGCCAGCAGCTTAAGACTAGCGGGACCCTATGAGCAGTTCTTC. Its translation: CASSLRLAGPYEQFF. The chain combines TRBV7-2 with TRBJ2-1; 11 positions match TRBD2. The junction had 5 bases not matched to a gene; V was cut back by 2 bases and J by 8 bases. This CDR3 is built from 15 residues. The germline V gene has CDR1 SGHTA and CDR2 FQGNSA.

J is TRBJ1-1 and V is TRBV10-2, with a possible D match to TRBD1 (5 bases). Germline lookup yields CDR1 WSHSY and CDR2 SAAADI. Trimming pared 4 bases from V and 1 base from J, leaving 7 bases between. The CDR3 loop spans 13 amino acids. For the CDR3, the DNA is TGCGCCAGCAGTGTTCAGGGGAACACTGAAGCTTTCTTT. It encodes CASSVQGNTEAFF.

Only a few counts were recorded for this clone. CDR3 DNA: TGTGCCAGCAGTTTGGACAGGGGGAACACCATATATTTT. Protein product: CASSLDRGNTIYF. The chain combines TRBV12-3 or TRBV12-4 with TRBJ1-3; 10 positions match TRBD1. J gave up 7 bases and V 3 bases, and 0 bases lay outside the gene matches. The CDR3 loop spans 13 amino acids.

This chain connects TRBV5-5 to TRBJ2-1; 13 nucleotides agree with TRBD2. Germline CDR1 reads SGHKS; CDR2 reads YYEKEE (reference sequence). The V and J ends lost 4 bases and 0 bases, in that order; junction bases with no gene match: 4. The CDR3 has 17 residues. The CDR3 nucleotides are TGTGCCAGCAGCCCTGGGACTAGCGGGGCCTCCTACAATGAGCAGTTCTTC. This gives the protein CASSPGTSGASYNEQFF.

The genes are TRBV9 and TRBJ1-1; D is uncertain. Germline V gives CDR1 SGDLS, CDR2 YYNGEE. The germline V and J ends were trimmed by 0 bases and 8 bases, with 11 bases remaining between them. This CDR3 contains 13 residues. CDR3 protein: CASSVGWGDEAFF. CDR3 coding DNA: TGTGCCAGCAGCGTAGGTTGGGGAGACGAAGCTTTCTTT.

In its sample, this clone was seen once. The CDR3 sequence: CASSQDRQGEKLFF. CDR3 bases: TGCGCCAGCAGCCAAGATAGGCAGGGTGAAAAACTGTTTTTT. This chain joins TRBV4-3 and TRBJ1-4; a weak D match, TRBD1 (5 bases). The CDR3 extends over 14 amino acids. The germline CDR1 and CDR2 sequences are LGHNA and YSLEER. The V and J ends lost 0 bases and 7 bases respectively, with 9 bases between them.

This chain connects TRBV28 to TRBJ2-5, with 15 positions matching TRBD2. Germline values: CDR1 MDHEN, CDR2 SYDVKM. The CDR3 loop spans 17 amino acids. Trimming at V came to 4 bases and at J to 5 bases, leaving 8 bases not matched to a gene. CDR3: CASSWTSGRGPWETQYF. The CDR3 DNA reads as TGTGCCAGCAGTTGGACTAGCGGGAGGGGGCCGTGGGAGACCCAGTACTTC.

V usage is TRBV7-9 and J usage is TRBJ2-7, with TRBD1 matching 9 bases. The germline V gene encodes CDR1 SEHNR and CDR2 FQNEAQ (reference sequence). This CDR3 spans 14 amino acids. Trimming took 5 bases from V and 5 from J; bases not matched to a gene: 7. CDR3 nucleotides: TGTGCCAGCAGCGTACCGGGACAGGGAAACGAGCAGTACTTC. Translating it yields CASSVPGQGNEQYF.

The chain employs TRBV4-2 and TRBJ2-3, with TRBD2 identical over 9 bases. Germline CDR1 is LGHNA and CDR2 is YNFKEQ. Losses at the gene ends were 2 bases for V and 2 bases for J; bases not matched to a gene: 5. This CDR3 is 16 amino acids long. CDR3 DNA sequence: TGTGCCAGCAGCCAAACGACTAGCGGAGACACAGATACGCAGTATTTT. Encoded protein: CASSQTTSGDTDTQYF.

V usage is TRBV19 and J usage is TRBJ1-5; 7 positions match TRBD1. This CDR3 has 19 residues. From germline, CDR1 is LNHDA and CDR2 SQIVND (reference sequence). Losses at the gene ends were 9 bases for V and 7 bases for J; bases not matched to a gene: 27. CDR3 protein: CARAKPGGPRSGSQQPQHF. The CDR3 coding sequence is TGTGCCAGGGCTAAACCAGGGGGGCCAAGGTCGGGGAGCCAACAGCCCCAGCATTTT.

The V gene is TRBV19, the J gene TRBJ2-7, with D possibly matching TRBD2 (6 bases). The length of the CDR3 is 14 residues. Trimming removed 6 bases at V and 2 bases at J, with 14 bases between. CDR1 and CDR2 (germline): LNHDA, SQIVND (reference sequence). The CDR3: CASSRGALPYEQYF. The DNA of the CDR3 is TGTGCCAGTAGCCGCGGGGCGCTCCCCTACGAGCAGTACTTC.

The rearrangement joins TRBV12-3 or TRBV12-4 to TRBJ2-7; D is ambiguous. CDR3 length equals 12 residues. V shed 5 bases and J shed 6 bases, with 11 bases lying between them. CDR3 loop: CASSRWASEQYF. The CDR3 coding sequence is TGTGCCAGCAGTCGTTGGGCCAGCGAGCAGTACTTC.

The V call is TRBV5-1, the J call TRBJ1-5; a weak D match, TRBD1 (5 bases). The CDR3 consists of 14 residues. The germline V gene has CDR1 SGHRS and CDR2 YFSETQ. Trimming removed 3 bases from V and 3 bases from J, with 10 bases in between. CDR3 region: CASSYGGDNQPQHF. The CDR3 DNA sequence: TGCGCCAGCAGCTACGGGGGGGACAATCAGCCCCAGCATTTT.

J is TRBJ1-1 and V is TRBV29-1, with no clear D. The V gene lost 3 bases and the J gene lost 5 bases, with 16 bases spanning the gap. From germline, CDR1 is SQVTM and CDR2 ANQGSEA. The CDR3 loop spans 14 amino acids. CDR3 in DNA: TGCAGCGTTGACGTAACTTTACGGGAGACTGAAGCTTTCTTT. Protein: CSVDVTLRETEAFF.

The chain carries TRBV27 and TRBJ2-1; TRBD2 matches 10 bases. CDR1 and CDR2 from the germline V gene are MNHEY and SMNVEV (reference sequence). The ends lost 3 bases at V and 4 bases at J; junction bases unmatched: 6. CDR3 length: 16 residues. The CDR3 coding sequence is TGTGCCAGCAGTTTCAGCGGGAGGGCGAGTTACAATGAGCAGTTCTTC. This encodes CASSFSGRASYNEQFF.

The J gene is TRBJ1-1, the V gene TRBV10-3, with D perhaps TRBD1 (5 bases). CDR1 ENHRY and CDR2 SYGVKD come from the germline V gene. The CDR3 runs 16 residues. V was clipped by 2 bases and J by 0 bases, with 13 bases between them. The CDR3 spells CAISEGMGTMNTEAFF. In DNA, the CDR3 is TGTGCCATCAGTGAGGGGATGGGGACTATGAACACTGAAGCTTTCTTT.

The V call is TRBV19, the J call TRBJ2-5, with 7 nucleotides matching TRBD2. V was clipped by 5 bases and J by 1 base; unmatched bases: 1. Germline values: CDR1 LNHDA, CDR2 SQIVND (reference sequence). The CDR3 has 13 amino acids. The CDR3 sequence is CASSWGGQETQYF. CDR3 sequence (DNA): TGTGCCAGTAGTTGGGGGGGCCAAGAGACCCAGTACTTC.

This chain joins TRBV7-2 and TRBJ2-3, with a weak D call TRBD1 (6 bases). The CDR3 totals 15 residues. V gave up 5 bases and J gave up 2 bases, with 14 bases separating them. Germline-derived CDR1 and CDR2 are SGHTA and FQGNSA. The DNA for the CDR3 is TGTGCCAGCAGCCCACTGACAGGACCCACAGATACGCAGTATTTT. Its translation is CASSPLTGPTDTQYF.

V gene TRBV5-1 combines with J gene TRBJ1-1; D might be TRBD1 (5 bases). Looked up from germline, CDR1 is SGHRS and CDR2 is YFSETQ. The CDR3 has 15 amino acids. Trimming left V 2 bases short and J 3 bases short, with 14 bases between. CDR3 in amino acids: CASSLQIGGDTEAFF. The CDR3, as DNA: TGCGCCAGCAGCTTACAGATAGGAGGGGACACTGAAGCTTTCTTT.